This T cell receptor (beta chain) came from a study of shared clonotypes between healthy human individuals. Study details: The people who gave samples were a couple of women and a few men aged 18 to 49. Whole-study findings and limits: A handful of donors had roughly 5% of their naive CD4 clonotypes in common.

Germline V gene sequence: CDR1 SQVTM, CDR2 ANQGSEA. CDR3 length: 13 amino acids. Trimming pared 6 bases from V and 8 bases from J, leaving 19 bases between. Sequenced by immunoSEQ multiplex PCR; TCRdb stores in-frame clones only, minus some. This sample carries under 1,900,000 clones, 98% of them seen once, and the ten largest clones take approximately 0.38%. Notes on this clone: Its antigen is unknown.

The sequence was collected from a man aged 30-40 years in good health. The specimen sequenced was naive CD4+ T cells sorted from blood. Subset indicated: CD45RA+ positively selected. The genes are TRBV29-1 and TRBJ1-2; D is uncertain. CDR3 loop: CSVRENRIEGYTF. In DNA, the CDR3 is TGCAGCGTCCGGGAAAATCGAATAGAGGGCTACACCTTC.